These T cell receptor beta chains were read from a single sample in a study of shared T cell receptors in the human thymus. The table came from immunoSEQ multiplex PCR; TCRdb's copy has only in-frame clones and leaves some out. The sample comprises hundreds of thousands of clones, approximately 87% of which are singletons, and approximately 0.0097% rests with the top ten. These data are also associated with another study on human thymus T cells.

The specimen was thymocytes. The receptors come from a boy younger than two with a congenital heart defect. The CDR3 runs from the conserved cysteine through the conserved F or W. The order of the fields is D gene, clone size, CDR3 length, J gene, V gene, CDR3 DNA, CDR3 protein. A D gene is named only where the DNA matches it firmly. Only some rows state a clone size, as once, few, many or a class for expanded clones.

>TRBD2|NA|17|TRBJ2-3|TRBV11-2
TGTGCCAGCAGCTTAGTAGGGCGGGAGCCTTGCACAGATACGCAGTATTTT
CASSLVGREPCTDTQYF
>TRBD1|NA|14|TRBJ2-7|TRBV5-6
TGTGCCAGCAGTACGGGACAGGGTACCTACGAGCAGTACTTC
CASSTGQGTYEQYF
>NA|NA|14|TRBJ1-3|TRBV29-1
TGCAGCGTTTCAATCGCGGCGGCTGGAAACACCATATATTTT
CSVSIAAAGNTIYF
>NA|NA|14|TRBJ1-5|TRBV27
TGTGCCAGCAGCCCCAGTATGGGCAATCAGCCCCAGCATTTT
CASSPSMGNQPQHF
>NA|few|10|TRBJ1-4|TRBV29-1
TGCAGCGTTGCCTCCGAAAAACTGTTTTTT
CSVASEKLFF
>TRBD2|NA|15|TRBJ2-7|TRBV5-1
TGCGCCAGCAGCCAAGTAGCGGGAGGTCGCTACGAGCAGTACTTC
CASSQVAGGRYEQYF
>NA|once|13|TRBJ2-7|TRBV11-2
TGTGCCAGCAGCGTATCGGTCCCCTACGAGCAGTACTTC
CASSVSVPYEQYF
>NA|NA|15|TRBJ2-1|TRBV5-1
TGCGCCAGCAGCCATGACACTTCAAGAGCCAATGAGCAGTTCTTC
CASSHDTSRANEQFF
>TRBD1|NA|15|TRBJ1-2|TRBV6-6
TGTGCCAGCAGTTACTCTGGGACAGGACTTTATGGCTACACCTTC
CASSYSGTGLYGYTF
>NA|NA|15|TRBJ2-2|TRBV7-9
TGTGCCAGCAGCTCCGGACAAGGAAACACCGGGGAGCTGTTTTTT
CASSSGQGNTGELFF
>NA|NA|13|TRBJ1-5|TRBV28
TGTGCCAGCAGTCTGCAGGGTGTACGGCCCCAGCATTTT
CASSLQGVRPQHF
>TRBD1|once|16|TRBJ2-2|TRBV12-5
TGTGCTAGTGGCCGACAAGTAGGGGGCAACACCGGGGAGCTGTTTTTT
CASGRQVGGNTGELFF
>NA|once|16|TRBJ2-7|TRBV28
TGTGCCAGCAGTCCCAGGGGGGCAGGTCCCCAGGCTGAGCAGTACTTC
CASSPRGAGPQAEQYF
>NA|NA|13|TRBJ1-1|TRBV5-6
TGTGCCAGCAGCTCTGACAGCCGCACTGAAGCTTTCTTT
CASSSDSRTEAFF
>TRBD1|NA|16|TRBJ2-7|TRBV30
TGTGCCTGGAGTCCTGGACAGGGTGTAAGCTCCTACGAGCAGTACTTC
CAWSPGQGVSSYEQYF
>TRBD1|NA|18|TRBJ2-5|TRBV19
TGTGCCAGTAGCAAAATGGGTCTGGACAGGGAAGGTCGGGAGACCCAGTACTTC
CASSKMGLDREGRETQYF
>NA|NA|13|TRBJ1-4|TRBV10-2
TGCGCCAGCAGCGCGGGGGGTAATGAAAAACTGTTTTTT
CASSAGGNEKLFF
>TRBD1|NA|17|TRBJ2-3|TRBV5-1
TGCGCCAGCAGCCCGAAGGGGACAGGGGCCCTCACAGATACGCAGTATTTT
CASSPKGTGALTDTQYF
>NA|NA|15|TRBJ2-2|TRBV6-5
TGTGCCAGTAGGCCCAGGGGATCGAACACCGGGGAGCTGTTTTTT
CASRPRGSNTGELFF
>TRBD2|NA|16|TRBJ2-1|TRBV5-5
TGTGCCAGCAGCACCGGGGGGACTACCACCTACAATGAGCAGTTCTTC
CASSTGGTTTYNEQFF
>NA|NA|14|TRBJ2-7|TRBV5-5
TGTGCCAGCAGCTTGGGGGCTATCTCCTACGAGCAGTACTTC
CASSLGAISYEQYF
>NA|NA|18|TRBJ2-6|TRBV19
TGTGCCAGTAGTCGCGCGGAGACGGAGAGCTCTGGGGCCAACGTCCTGACTTTC
CASSRAETESSGANVLTF
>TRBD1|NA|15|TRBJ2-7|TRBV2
TGTGCCAGAGGGACTTACCGGGACAGGGACTACGAGCAGTACTTC
CARGTYRDRDYEQYF